These 20 T cell receptor beta chains originate from one sample sequenced in a study of breast tumors, draining lymph nodes, adjacent tissues. The lymph nodes were axillary draining lymph nodes from breast cancer patients. In TCRdb, the multiplex PCR reads were re-called with MiXCR into one record per CDR3 protein. In the table there are approximately 210,000 distinct CDR3 sequences, about 34% of which are singletons. What was sequenced was axillary lymph node tissue. The receptors were gathered from a female donor with breast cancer. Some clones in this sample may be carry-over from other donors' samples.

This clonotype was detected only a few times. The chain employs TRBV10-3 and TRBJ1-1, with no clear D. Looked up from germline, CDR1 is ENHRY and CDR2 is SYGVKD. The CDR3 has 14 residues. V lost 2 bases and J lost 1, with 8 bases in between. The CDR3 sequence: CAISEIMENTEAFF. In DNA form, the CDR3 reads TGTGCCATCAGTGAGATCATGGAGAACACTGAAGCTTTCTTT.

This clonotype appeared a few times. The J gene is TRBJ2-1, the V gene TRBV13, with TRBD2 identical over 7 bases. Germline V lookup: CDR1 PRHDT, CDR2 FYEKMQ (reference sequence). The CDR3 extends over 17 amino acids. J lost 1 base, V lost 3 bases, and 9 bases had no gene match. The CDR3 loop is CASSFIPGGRSYNEQFF. For the CDR3, the DNA is TGTGCCAGCAGCTTCATCCCGGGAGGCCGTTCCTACAATGAGCAGTTCTTC.

The chain uses TRBV7-8 and TRBJ2-7; maybe TRBD1 (6 bases). V was pared by 4 bases and J by 2 bases, with 12 bases between. The germline gives CDR1 SGHVS, CDR2 FQNEAQ. The CDR3 has 14 residues. CDR3 in DNA: TGTGCCAGCAGCTCAATAAGGGGGACCTACGAGCAGTACTTC. It codes for CASSSIRGTYEQYF.

This clonotype was observed many times. The chain combines TRBV5-1 with TRBJ2-3; TRBD2 aligns across 7 bases. CDR1 SGHRS and CDR2 YFSETQ come from the germline V gene. The CDR3 has 16 residues. After removal of 0 bases from V and 1 base from J, the junction contained 5 bases not matched to a gene. CDR3 coding DNA: TGCGCCAGCAGCTTGGAGGCTAGCGGAGGCACAGATACGCAGTATTTT. Translation: CASSLEASGGTDTQYF.

This clonotype occurred many times. The rearrangement joins TRBV11-2 to TRBJ2-5; TRBD2 aligns across 7 bases. Unmatched junction bases numbered 16, after V lost 5 bases and J lost 7 bases. This CDR3 is 16 amino acids long. CDR1 and CDR2 from the germline V gene are SGHAT and FQNNGV. The CDR3 here is CASSRGVAGEGGTQYF. DNA of the CDR3: TGTGCCAGCAGCCGCGGAGTGGCGGGAGAGGGAGGGACCCAGTACTTC.

The chain couples TRBV11-1 to TRBJ2-1; 7 bases map to TRBD2. The CDR3 contains 16 residues. Germline CDR1 SGHAT, CDR2 FQDESV (reference sequence). V shed 5 bases and J 5 bases; nucleotides not matched to a gene: 12. The CDR3 sequence is CASSPAVGRGNNEQFF. The CDR3 region has the DNA TGTGCCAGCAGCCCAGCTGTGGGGAGGGGTAACAATGAGCAGTTCTTC.

This clonotype was seen many times. The CDR3 spells CATGDRDMGQETQYF. DNA of the CDR3: TGTGCCACCGGGGACAGGGACATGGGGCAAGAGACCCAGTACTTC. The chain combines TRBV10-3 with TRBJ2-5; 9 positions agree with TRBD1. The germline CDR1 and CDR2 sequences are ENHRY and SYGVKD. The CDR3 totals 15 residues. Trimming took 10 bases from V and 2 from J; bases not matched to a gene: 11.

For this clonotype: Because the CDR3 is missing its conserved closing phenylalanine or tryptophan, this is likely a read error. The limits of the CDR3 on the DNA are not certain, so only TCRdb's listed CDR3 is given. V is TRBV12-3 or TRBV12-4 and J is TRBJ1-6. With termini counted, the CDR3 has 12 amino acids. The CDR3: CASGVFGSPPHS.

This clonotype has a count of ten or more. The chain is built from TRBV5-4 and TRBJ2-3; 8 bases match TRBD2. Germline V CDR1 and CDR2: SGHNT, YYREEE (reference sequence). The V gene end was trimmed by 4 bases and the J gene end by 0 bases; junction bases not matched to a gene: 10. The CDR3 loop spans 17 amino acids. CDR3 residues: CASSPKILAASTDTQYF. CDR3 coding DNA: TGTGCCAGCAGCCCGAAAATACTAGCGGCTAGCACAGATACGCAGTATTTT.

This clonotype was seen at least ten times. V is TRBV7-3 and J is TRBJ2-7; D assignment may be TRBD1 or TRBD2 (6 bases each). With 1 base removed from V and 5 bases from J, the gap between germline ends came to 15 bases. The CDR3 has 15 amino acids. CDR1 and CDR2 (germline): SGHTA, FQGTGA. CDR3 in DNA: TGTGCCAGCAGCTTAAATCCGTATAGGGGGGACGAGCAGTACTTC. Encoded protein: CASSLNPYRGDEQYF. The entire variable domain, with the rest obtained from reference TRBV7-3 and TRBJ2-7, is as follows: GAGVSQTPSNKVTEKGKYVELRCDPISGHTALYWYRQSLGQGPEFLIYFQGTGAADDSGLPNDRFFAVRPEGSVSTLKIQRTERGDSAVYLCASSLNPYRGDEQYFGPGTRLTVT.

Remarks on this clonotype: A much larger clone differs from this one at a single base, so this may be a read error. The J gene is TRBJ2-3, the V gene TRBV12-3 or TRBV12-4; D is uncertain. Trimming left V 3 bases short and J 1 base short, with 8 bases between. This CDR3 comprises 14 residues. The CDR3 sequence is CASSFAKRTDTQYF. The CDR3 nucleotides are TGTGCCAGCAGTTTCGCGAAGCGCACAGATACGCAGTATTTT.

This clonotype was counted many times. The chain uses TRBV30 and TRBJ1-6; D is unclear. The CDR3 consists of 14 residues. Germline CDR1 is GTSNPN and CDR2 is SVGIG (reference sequence). V was trimmed by 0 bases and J by 8 bases, leaving 11 bases between them. CDR3: CAWSVQRRDSPLHF. The CDR3 DNA reads TGTGCCTGGAGTGTGCAGCGCCGGGATTCACCCCTCCACTTT.

This clonotype was counted ten times or more. The V gene is TRBV20-1, the J gene TRBJ2-3; D is unresolved. The germline V and J ends were trimmed by 0 bases and 2 bases, with 6 bases remaining between them. CDR1 is DFQATT, CDR2 SNEGSKA, per germline (reference sequence). This CDR3 has 13 amino acids. Here the CDR3 DNA reads TGCAGTGCTAGAGATCTCCACACAGATACGCAGTATTTT. This encodes CSARDLHTDTQYF.

This clonotype was seen a few times. Given a much more abundant clone one base away, this may be a read error. The rearrangement joins TRBV20-1 to TRBJ2-3, with D perhaps TRBD2 (6 bases). Germline V gene sequence: CDR1 DFQATT, CDR2 SNEGSKA (reference sequence). The germline V and J ends were trimmed by 0 bases and 3 bases, with 10 bases remaining between them. This CDR3 contains 14 residues. The CDR3 sequence: CSAREGGGTDTQYF. The CDR3 DNA sequence: TGCAGTGCTAGAGAGGGAGGTGGGACAGATACGCAGTATTTT.

This clonotype was detected ten times or more. This chain uses TRBV29-1 with TRBJ1-1; TRBD1 is a possible D gene (6 bases). This CDR3 spans 11 amino acids. In germline, CDR1 is SQVTM, CDR2 ANQGSEA. Deletions cut 4 bases from V and 4 bases from J, with 7 bases between. The CDR3 nucleotides are TGCAGCGTTGGACAGGCCACTGAAGCTTTCTTT. It codes for CSVGQATEAFF.

This clonotype was recorded a few times. Just one base apart from a much larger clone, this may be a read error. The chain joins TRBV9 to TRBJ1-6; 7 bases are shared with TRBD1. V shed 4 bases, J shed 9 bases, and the junction held 19 bases outside the gene matches. Germline V gene data show CDR1 as SGDLS and CDR2 as YYNGEE. The CDR3 is 18 residues long. CDR3: CASSRDSLSPTTTSPLHF. The CDR3 nucleotides are TGTGCCAGCAGCCGGGACAGCCTTTCGCCTACTACTACTTCACCCCTCCACTTT.

Ten or more counts support this clonotype. The chain employs TRBV5-5 and TRBJ2-7; D might be TRBD1 or TRBD2, each matching 5 bases. Germline V gene lookup returns CDR1 SGHKS and CDR2 YYEKEE (reference sequence). The CDR3 is 15 amino acids. With 6 bases removed from V and 6 bases from J, the gap between germline ends came to 22 bases. CDR3 amino acids: CASTPTGTYILEQYF. CDR3 sequence (DNA): TGTGCCAGCACCCCAACCGGGACCTATATACTCGAGCAGTACTTC.

This clonotype was seen ten or more times. The J gene is TRBJ2-1, the V gene TRBV2; 10 bases are shared with TRBD2. Germline-derived CDR1 and CDR2 are SNHLY and FYNNEI. The length of the CDR3 is 15 residues. Unmatched junction bases numbered 4, after V lost 1 base and J lost 7 bases. CDR3 loop: CASSEGGSGRNEQFF. DNA for the CDR3: TGTGCCAGCAGTGAAGGGGGTAGCGGGAGGAATGAGCAGTTCTTC.

This clonotype was counted many times. The chain joins TRBV9 to TRBJ2-2, with D possibly being TRBD2 (6 bases). With 0 bases removed from V and 3 bases from J, the gap between germline ends came to 9 bases. CDR3 length: 15 amino acids. Germline values: CDR1 SGDLS, CDR2 YYNGEE. In DNA form, the CDR3 reads TGTGCCAGCAGCGTAGCGGGACTGGACACCGGGGAGCTGTTTTTT. Amino acids: CASSVAGLDTGELFF. Combining the CDR3 with reference TRBV9 and TRBJ2-2 gives the whole variable domain DSGVTQTPKHLITATGQRVTLRCSPRSGDLSVYWYQQSLDQGLQFLIQYYNGEERAKGNILERFSAQQFPDLHSELNLSSLELGDSALYFCASSVAGLDTGELFFGEGSRLTVL.

Remarks on this clonotype: The germline gene is not matched at one end of the junction; a read error may be the cause. V and J are TRBV7-9 and TRBJ1-3; D is possibly TRBD1 (6 bases). The CDR3 loop spans 16 amino acids. CDR1 SEHNR and CDR2 FQNEAQ come from the germline V gene (reference sequence). The CDR3 DNA is TGTGCCAGCAGCTTAGGTGGACAGACCTCTGGAAACGCCATATATTTT. Protein: CASSLGGQTSGNAIYF.